This T cell receptor (beta chain) was profiled in a study of shared clonotypes between healthy human individuals. CDR1 GTSNPN and CDR2 SVGIG come from the germline V gene (reference sequence). The length of the CDR3 is 17 residues. Trimming at V came to 1 base and at J to 0 bases, leaving 9 bases not matched to a gene. Remarks on this clone: Its antigen is currently unknown.

Study-wide results and caveats: Among non-shared clonotypes, generation probabilities were lower than among those shared by all four donors.

Execution of the assay was at deep level. Assay: immunoSEQ multiplex PCR; the TCRdb copy retains only in-frame clones and omits some. The sample contains over a million clones, approximately 80% of which appear only once. Sequenced input: memory CD4+ T cells from PBMCs. Subset of the sample: CD45RA-negative fraction. The chain couples TRBV30 to TRBJ1-5, with TRBD1 matching 7 bases. The sequence derives from a man between 18 and 35 years old in good health. Some clones in this sample may be carry-over from other donors' samples. Here the CDR3 reads CAWSGGQTSYSNQPQHF. Here the CDR3 DNA reads TGTGCCTGGAGTGGGGGACAGACTAGTTATAGCAATCAGCCCCAGCATTTT.